This is a list of T cell receptor beta chains from one sample in a study of blood T cell repertoires in COVID-19. Libraries were prepared by immunoSEQ multiplex PCR; TCRdb keeps only in-frame clonotypes and omits some of them. The sample lists tens of thousands of clones, around nine tenths occurring once. Specimen: peripheral blood. The receptors come from a human donor in a cohort sampled during active COVID-19. CDR3s include the opening cysteine and the closing phenylalanine or tryptophan. Each record gives: J gene, D gene, clone size, V gene, CDR3 DNA, CDR3 protein. The D gene is left open where the match is weak. Size tells how often a clone was seen (once, few, many) or the class of an expanded clone, and some rows leave it out.

TRBJ1-2	-	-	TRBV7-2	TGTGCCAGCAACGCGGGCTATGGCTACACCTTC	CASNAGYGYTF
TRBJ2-1	TRBD2	once	TRBV10-1	TGCGCCAGCACGCCGGGGGAGGGGCTATCCTACAATGAGCAGTTCTTC	CASTPGEGLSYNEQFF
TRBJ2-2	TRBD2	-	TRBV11-2	TGTGCCAGCAGCTTGGGGGGGTCCACCGGGGAGCTGTTTTTT	CASSLGGSTGELFF
TRBJ1-5	TRBD1	few	TRBV7-6	TGTGCCAGCAGCCTACAGGGGAACCAGCCCCAGCATTTT	CASSLQGNQPQHF
TRBJ2-1	TRBD2	-	TRBV7-2	TGTGCCAGGGGGACTAGCGGGGTCGACAAACTCTACAATGAGCAGTTCTTC	CARGTSGVDKLYNEQFF
TRBJ1-5	-	-	TRBV3-1/TRBV3-2	TGTGCCAGCAGCCCCGGTAGCAATCAGCCCCAGCATTTT	CASSPGSNQPQHF
TRBJ2-5	-	once	TRBV10-2	TGCGCCAGCAGCAGGGTCACGGGAGAGACCCAGTACTTC	CASSRVTGETQYF
TRBJ2-3	-	-	TRBV19	TGTGCCGGAGGTACAAGTTCGGGGATGGAGGCAGATACGCAGTATTTT	CAGGTSSGMEADTQYF
TRBJ2-1	TRBD2	-	TRBV7-2	TGTGCCAGCAGCCATAGCGGGGGGGCCTCCTACAATGAGCAGTTCTTC	CASSHSGGASYNEQFF
TRBJ1-4	TRBD1	-	TRBV18	TGTGCCAGCTCACCGTTCGGACAGGCCCCTAATGAAAAACTGTTTTTT	CASSPFGQAPNEKLFF
TRBJ2-7	TRBD1	-	TRBV28	TGTGCCAGCAGAAAACAGGGGGCTTACGAGCAGTACTTC	CASRKQGAYEQYF
TRBJ1-6	TRBD1	-	TRBV5-4	TGTGCCAGCAGCTTAATTGTGGGGACAGGGTATAATTCACCCCTCCACTTT	CASSLIVGTGYNSPLHF
TRBJ2-2	-	-	TRBV6-5	TGTGCCAGCAGTCCAGGGTACACCGGGGAGCTGTTTTTT	CASSPGYTGELFF
TRBJ1-6	-	-	TRBV6-6	TGTGCCAGCAGTTACTCGACTATGGCTGGGACCCTCCACTTT	CASSYSTMAGTLHF
TRBJ2-1	-	-	TRBV7-2	TGTGCCAGCAGCTTAGGCGGGGGCAGTCGGAATGAGCAGTTCTTC	CASSLGGGSRNEQFF
TRBJ2-5	-	-	TRBV6-5	TGTGCCAGCAGCCGTGACAGACAAGAGACCCAGTACTTC	CASSRDRQETQYF